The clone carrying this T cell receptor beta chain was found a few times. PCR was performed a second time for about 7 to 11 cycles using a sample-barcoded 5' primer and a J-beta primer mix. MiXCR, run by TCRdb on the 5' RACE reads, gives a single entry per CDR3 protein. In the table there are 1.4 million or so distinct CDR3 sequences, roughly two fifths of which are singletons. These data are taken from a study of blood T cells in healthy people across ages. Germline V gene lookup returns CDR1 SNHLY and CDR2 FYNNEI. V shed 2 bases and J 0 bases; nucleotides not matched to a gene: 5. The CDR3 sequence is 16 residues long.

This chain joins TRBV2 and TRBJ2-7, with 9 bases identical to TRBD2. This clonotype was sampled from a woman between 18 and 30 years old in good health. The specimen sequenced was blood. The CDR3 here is CASSERRTSDSYEQYF. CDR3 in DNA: TGTGCCAGCAGTGAACGGCGGACTAGCGACTCCTACGAGCAGTACTTC.